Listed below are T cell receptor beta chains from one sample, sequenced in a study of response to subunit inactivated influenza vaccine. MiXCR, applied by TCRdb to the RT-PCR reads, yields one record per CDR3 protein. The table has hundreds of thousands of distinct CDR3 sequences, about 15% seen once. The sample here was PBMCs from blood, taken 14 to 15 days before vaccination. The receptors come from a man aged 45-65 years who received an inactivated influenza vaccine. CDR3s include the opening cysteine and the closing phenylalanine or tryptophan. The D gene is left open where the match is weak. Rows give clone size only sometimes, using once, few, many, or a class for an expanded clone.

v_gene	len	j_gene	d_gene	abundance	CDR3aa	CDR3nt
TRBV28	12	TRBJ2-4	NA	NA	CASSLQGRPKYF	TGTGCCAGCAGCTTACAGGGACGGCCCAAGTACTTC
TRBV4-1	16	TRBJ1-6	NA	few	CASSQGRYSGNSPLHF	TGCGCCAGCAGCCAAGGTCGGTACAGTGGAAATTCACCCCTCCACTTT
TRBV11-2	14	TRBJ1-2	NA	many	CASSLEQVPYGYTF	TGTGCCAGCAGCTTAGAACAGGTCCCCTATGGCTACACCTTC
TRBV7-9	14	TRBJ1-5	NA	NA	CASILAGDTQPQHF	TGTGCCAGCATCTTAGCGGGGGATACTCAGCCCCAGCATTTT
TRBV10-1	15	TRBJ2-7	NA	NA	CASSESVGTSYEQYF	TGCGCCAGCAGTGAGTCCGTGGGGACCTCCTACGAGCAGTACTTC
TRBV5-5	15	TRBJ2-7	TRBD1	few	CASSLQGAVSYEQYF	TGTGCCAGCAGCCTACAGGGGGCGGTCTCCTACGAGCAGTACTTC
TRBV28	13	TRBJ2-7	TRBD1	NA	CASRSGQDYEQYF	TGTGCCAGCAGATCGGGACAGGACTACGAGCAGTACTTC
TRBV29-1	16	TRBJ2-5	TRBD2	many	CSVEDFMGLAAETQYF	TGCAGCGTTGAAGATTTTATGGGACTAGCGGCCGAGACCCAGTACTTC
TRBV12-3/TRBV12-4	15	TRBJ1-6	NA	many	CASNKGGGIGSPLHF	TGTGCCAGCAACAAAGGTGGGGGAATTGGGTCACCCCTCCACTTT
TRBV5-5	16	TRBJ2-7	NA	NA	CASSQPSQGLPYEQYF	TGTGCCAGCAGCCAACCGTCACAGGGCCTCCCCTACGAGCAGTACTTC
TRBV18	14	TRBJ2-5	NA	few	CASSPPKGGETQYF	TGTGCCAGCTCACCACCGAAGGGAGGCGAGACCCAGTACTTC
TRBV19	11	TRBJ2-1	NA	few	CASSIGREQFF	TGTGCCAGTAGTATCGGGCGCGAGCAGTTCTTC
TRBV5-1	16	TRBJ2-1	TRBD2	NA	CASSFISGRRGNEQFF	TGCGCCAGCAGCTTCATTAGCGGGAGGAGGGGAAATGAGCAGTTCTTC
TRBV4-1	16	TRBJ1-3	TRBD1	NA	CASSQARQGLGNTIYF	TGCGCCAGCAGCCAAGCTCGACAGGGTCTCGGAAACACCATATATTTT
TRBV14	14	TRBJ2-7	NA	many	CASSQEMGLYEQYF	TGTGCCAGCAGCCAGGAAATGGGGCTATACGAGCAGTACTTC
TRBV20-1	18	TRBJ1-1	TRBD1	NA	CSARKTGTANSMNTEAFF	TGCAGTGCTAGAAAAACCGGGACAGCAAACAGTATGAACACTGAAGCTTTCTTT
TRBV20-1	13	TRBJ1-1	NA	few	CSARDSSGTEAFF	TGCAGTGCTAGAGATAGTTCGGGCACTGAAGCTTTCTTT
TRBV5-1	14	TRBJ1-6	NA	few	CASSLANANSPLHF	TGCGCCAGCAGCTTGGCGAACGCGAATTCACCCCTCCACTTT
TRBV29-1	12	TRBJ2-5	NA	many	CSVELGPETQYF	TGCAGCGTTGAACTGGGCCCGGAGACCCAGTACTTC
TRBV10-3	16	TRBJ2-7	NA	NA	CAIREVGTRGAYEQYF	TGTGCCATCAGGGAGGTTGGGACACGGGGGGCCTACGAGCAGTACTTC
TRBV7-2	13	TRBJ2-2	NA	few	CASSPLVTGELFF	TGTGCCAGCAGCCCCCTGGTCACCGGGGAGCTGTTTTTT
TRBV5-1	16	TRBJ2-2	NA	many	CASSLGPYENTGELFF	TGCGCCAGCAGCTTGGGGCCCTACGAAAACACCGGGGAGCTGTTTTTT
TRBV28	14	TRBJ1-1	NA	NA	CASSSPGGNTEAFF	TGTGCCAGCAGCTCCCCGGGAGGGAACACTGAAGCTTTCTTT
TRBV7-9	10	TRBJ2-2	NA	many	CASSFEELFF	TGTGCCAGCAGCTTTGAAGAGCTGTTTTTT
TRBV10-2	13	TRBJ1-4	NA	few	CASSAQGREKLFF	TGCGCCAGCAGCGCACAGGGACGTGAAAAACTGTTTTTT
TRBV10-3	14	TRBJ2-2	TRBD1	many	CAISGQGNTGELFF	TGTGCCATCAGTGGACAGGGAAACACCGGGGAGCTGTTTTTT